This is a list of T cell receptor beta chains from one sample in a study of cytomegalovirus exposure and HLA in healthy donors. TCRdb's table, derived via immunoSEQ multiplex PCR, lists solely in-frame clones and lacks some. Found here are around 150,000 clones, around four fifths of them singletons; the top ten hold approximately 2.1%. The sequencing sample was made of PBMCs. All receptors come from a woman aged 18-29 years in good health and CMV-seronegative. The CDR3 runs from the conserved cysteine through the conserved F or W.

V gene	J gene	CDR3 protein
TRBV2	TRBJ2-7	CASSELSYEQYF
TRBV15	TRBJ1-1	CATSRDTGFGTEAFF
TRBV6-6	TRBJ2-7	CASSAGTYEQYF
TRBV29-1	TRBJ2-3	CSVERLGASGGRTDTQYF
TRBV28	TRBJ1-6	CASSLHGTSSSPLHF
TRBV11-2	TRBJ2-1	CASSLGFQGAIHNEQFF
TRBV13	TRBJ2-1	CASRELAGVRGDEQFF
TRBV28	TRBJ2-1	CASSQPTSVNEQFF
TRBV5-4	TRBJ1-2	CASRFTGSYGYTF
TRBV7-2	TRBJ2-3	CASSLGTGPDTQYF
TRBV30	TRBJ2-7	CAWGTGVEQYF
TRBV5-4	TRBJ1-1	CASSFGGRGEDEAFF
TRBV19	TRBJ1-5	CASSTRDTQPQHF
TRBV7-2	TRBJ1-2	CASSLSPVPRTGGWGYTF
TRBV19	TRBJ1-1	CASSIGRGYTEAFF
TRBV6-6	TRBJ2-3	CASSGQGRADTQYF
TRBV6-5	TRBJ2-7	CASSPRGIYEQYF
TRBV18	TRBJ2-5	CASSPRLRGPEETQYF
TRBV6-1	TRBJ1-3	CASSEGAYSGNTIYF
TRBV4-2	-	CASSQEEARPYEQYF
TRBV9	TRBJ2-1	CASSVAGTSGWSSYNEQFF
TRBV7-8	TRBJ2-1	CASSLGTGDNEQFF
TRBV2	TRBJ1-5	CASGRDTSNQPQHF
TRBV19	TRBJ1-1	CASSSGQGDTEAFF
TRBV18	TRBJ1-2	CASSPREGEEGYTF
TRBV2	TRBJ1-2	CASSPGQGLYGYTF
TRBV28	TRBJ1-2	CASSMGTVGYTF
TRBV27	TRBJ2-1	CASTRAGGNYNEQFF